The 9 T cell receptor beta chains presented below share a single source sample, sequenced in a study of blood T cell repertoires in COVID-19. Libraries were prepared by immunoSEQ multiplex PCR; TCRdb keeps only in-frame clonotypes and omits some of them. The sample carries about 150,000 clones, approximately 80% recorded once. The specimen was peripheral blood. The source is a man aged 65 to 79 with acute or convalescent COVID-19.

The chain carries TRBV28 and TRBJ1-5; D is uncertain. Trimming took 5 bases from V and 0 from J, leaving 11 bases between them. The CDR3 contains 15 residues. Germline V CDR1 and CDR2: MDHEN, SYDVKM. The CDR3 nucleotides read TGTGCCAGCAGTCCGGAGGTTTATAGCAATCAGCCCCAGCATTTT. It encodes CASSPEVYSNQPQHF.

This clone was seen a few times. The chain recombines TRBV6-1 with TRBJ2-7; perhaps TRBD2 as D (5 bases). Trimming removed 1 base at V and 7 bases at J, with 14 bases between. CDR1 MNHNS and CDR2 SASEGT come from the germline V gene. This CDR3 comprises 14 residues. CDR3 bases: TGTGCCAGCAGTGAAGGTGTCAGCACGGGGGAGCAGTACTTC. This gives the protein CASSEGVSTGEQYF.

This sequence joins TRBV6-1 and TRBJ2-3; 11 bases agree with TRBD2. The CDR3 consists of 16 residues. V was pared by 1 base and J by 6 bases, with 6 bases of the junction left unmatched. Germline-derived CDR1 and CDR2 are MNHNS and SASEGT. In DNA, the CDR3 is TGTGCCAGCAGTGAAGTAGCGGGAGGGAATTTGGATACGCAGTATTTT. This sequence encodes CASSEVAGGNLDTQYF.

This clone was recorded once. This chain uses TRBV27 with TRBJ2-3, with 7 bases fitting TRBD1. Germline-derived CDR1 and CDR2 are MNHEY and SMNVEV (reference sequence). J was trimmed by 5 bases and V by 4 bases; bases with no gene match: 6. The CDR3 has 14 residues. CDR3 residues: CASSSPSGGDTQYF. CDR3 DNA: TGTGCCAGCAGTTCCCCCTCAGGGGGAGATACGCAGTATTTT.

The CDR3 is CASSSYGSGNTIYF. The CDR3 DNA is TGTGCCAGCAGTTCGTACGGTTCTGGAAACACCATATATTTT. The rearrangement links TRBV28 to TRBJ1-3, with no clear D. Per germline, CDR1 MDHEN and CDR2 SYDVKM. This CDR3 spans 14 amino acids. V was shortened by 4 bases and J by 1 base, with 8 bases between the two germline ends. The full variable domain, its missing parts supplied by reference TRBV28 and TRBJ1-3, is DVKVTQSSRYLVKRTGEKVFLECVQDMDHENMFWYRQDPGLGLRLIYFSYDVKMKEKGDIPEGYSVSREKKERFSLILESASTNQTSMYLCASSSYGSGNTIYFGEGSWLTVV.

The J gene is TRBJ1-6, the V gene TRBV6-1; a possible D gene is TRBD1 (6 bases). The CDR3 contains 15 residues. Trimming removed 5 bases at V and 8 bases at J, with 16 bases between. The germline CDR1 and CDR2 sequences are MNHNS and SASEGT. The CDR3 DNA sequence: TGTGCCAGCAGTAGGGGGAGGGACGGGTATTCACCCCTCCACTTT. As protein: CASSRGRDGYSPLHF.

The CDR3 is CASSDRRVDTQYF. As DNA, the CDR3 is TGCGCCAGCAGTGATAGGAGGGTAGATACGCAGTATTTT. The chain carries TRBV10-1 and TRBJ2-3, with D possibly TRBD2 on 6 matching bases. Germline loops: CDR1 WNHNN, CDR2 SYGVQD (reference sequence). The germline V and J ends were trimmed by 3 bases and 5 bases, with 9 bases remaining between them. CDR3 length: 13 amino acids.

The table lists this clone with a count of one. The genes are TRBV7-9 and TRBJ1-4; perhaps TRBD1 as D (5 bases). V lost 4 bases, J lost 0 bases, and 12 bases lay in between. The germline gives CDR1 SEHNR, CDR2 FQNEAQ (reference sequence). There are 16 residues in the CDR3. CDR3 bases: TGTGCCAGCAGCTCGGGGACTAGAGCAACTAATGAAAAACTGTTTTTT. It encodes CASSSGTRATNEKLFF.

CDR3 coding DNA: TGCGCCAGCAGCCAGCAGACAGGGTGGGAGACCCAGTACTTC. Translated: CASSQQTGWETQYF. The J gene is TRBJ2-5, the V gene TRBV4-1, with 7 nucleotides matching TRBD1. The trim removed 3 bases at V and 5 bases at J, leaving 6 bases unmatched. The CDR3 totals 14 residues. Germline CDR1 is MGHRA and CDR2 is YSYEKL.